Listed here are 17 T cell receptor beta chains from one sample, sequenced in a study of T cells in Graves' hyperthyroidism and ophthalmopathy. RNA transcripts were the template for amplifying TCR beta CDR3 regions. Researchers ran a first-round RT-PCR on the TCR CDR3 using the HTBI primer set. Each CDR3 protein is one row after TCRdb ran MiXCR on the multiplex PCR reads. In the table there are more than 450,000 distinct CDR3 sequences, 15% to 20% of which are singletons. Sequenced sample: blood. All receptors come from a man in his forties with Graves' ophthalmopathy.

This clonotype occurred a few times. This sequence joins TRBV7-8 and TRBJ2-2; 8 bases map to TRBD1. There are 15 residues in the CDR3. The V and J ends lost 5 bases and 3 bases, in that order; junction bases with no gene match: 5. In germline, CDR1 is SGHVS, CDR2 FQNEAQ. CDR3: CASSDDRGDTGELFF. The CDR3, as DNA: TGTGCCAGCAGCGACGACAGGGGTGACACCGGGGAGCTGTTTTTT.

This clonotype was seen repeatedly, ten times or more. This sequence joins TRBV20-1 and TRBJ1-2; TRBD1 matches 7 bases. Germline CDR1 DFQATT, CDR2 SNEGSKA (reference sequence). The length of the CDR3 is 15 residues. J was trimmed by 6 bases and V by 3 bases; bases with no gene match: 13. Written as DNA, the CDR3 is TGCAGTGCTAGGAGACAGGGAGGTTGGGTGGATGGCTACACCTTC. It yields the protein CSARRQGGWVDGYTF.

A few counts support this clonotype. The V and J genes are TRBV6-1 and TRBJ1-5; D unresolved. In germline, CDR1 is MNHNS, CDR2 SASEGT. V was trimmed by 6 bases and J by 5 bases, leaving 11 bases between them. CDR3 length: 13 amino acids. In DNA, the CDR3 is TGTGCCAGCAGGGGGAATTGGGATCAGCCCCAGCATTTT. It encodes CASRGNWDQPQHF.

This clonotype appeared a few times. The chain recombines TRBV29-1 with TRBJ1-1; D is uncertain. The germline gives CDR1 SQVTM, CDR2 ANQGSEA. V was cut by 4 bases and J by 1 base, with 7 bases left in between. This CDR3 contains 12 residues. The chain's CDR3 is CSVGQANTEAFF. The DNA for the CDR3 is TGCAGCGTTGGGCAGGCGAACACTGAAGCTTTCTTT.

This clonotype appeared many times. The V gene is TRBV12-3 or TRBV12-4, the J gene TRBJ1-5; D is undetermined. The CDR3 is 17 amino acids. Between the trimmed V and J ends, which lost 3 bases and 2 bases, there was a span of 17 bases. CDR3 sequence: CASSFTMGGEGNQPQHF. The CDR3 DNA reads TGTGCCAGCAGTTTTACAATGGGCGGGGAAGGCAATCAGCCCCAGCATTTT.

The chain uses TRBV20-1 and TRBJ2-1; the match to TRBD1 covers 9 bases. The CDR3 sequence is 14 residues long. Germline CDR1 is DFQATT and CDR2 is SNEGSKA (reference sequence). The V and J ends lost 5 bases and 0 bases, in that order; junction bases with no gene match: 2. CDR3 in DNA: TGCAGTGCTTGGACAGGGGTCTCCTACAATGAGCAGTTCTTC. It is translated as CSAWTGVSYNEQFF.

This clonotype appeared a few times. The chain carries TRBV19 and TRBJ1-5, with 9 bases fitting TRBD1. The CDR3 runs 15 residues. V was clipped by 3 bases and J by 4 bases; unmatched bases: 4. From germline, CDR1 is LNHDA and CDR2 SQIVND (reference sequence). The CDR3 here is CASSIPGQGNQPQHF. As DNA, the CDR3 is TGTGCCAGTAGTATCCCCGGACAGGGGAATCAGCCCCAGCATTTT.

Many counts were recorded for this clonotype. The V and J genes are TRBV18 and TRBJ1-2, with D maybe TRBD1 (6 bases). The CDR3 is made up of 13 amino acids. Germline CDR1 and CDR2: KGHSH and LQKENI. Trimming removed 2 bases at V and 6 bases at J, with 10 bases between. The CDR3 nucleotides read TGTGCCAGCTCACCAAGGGGGTCCGATGGCTACACCTTC. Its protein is CASSPRGSDGYTF.

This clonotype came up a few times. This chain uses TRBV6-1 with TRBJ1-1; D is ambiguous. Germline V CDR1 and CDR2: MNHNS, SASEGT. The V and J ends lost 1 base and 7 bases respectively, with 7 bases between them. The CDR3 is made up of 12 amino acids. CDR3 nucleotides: TGTGCCAGCAGTGAAGGCAGGCTTGAAGCTTTCTTT. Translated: CASSEGRLEAFF.

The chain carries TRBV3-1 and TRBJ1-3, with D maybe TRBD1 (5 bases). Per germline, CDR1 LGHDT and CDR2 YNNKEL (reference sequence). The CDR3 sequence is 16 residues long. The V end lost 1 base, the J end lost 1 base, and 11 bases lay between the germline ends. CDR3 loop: CASSQARGRSGNTIYF. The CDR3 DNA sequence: TGTGCCAGCAGCCAAGCGAGGGGCCGTTCTGGAAACACCATATATTTT.

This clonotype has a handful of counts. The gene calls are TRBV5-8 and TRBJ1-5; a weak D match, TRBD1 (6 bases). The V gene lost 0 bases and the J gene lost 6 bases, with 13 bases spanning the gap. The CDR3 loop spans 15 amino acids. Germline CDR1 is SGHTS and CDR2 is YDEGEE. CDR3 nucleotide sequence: TGTGCCAGCAGCTTGGGGCCTCAGGGGAGTCAGCCCCAGCATTTT. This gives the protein CASSLGPQGSQPQHF. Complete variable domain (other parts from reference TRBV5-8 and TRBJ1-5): EAGVTQSPTHLIKTRGQQATLRCSPISGHTSVYWYQQALGLGLQFLLWYDEGEERNRGNFPPRFSGRQFPNYSSELNVNALELEDSALYLCASSLGPQGSQPQHFGDGTRLSIL.

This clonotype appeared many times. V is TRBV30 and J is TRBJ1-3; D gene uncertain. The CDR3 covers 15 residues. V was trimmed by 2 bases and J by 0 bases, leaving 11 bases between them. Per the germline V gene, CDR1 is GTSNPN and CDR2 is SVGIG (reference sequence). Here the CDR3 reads CAWSRAASSGNTIYF. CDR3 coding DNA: TGTGCCTGGAGTCGGGCGGCTTCCTCTGGAAACACCATATATTTT.

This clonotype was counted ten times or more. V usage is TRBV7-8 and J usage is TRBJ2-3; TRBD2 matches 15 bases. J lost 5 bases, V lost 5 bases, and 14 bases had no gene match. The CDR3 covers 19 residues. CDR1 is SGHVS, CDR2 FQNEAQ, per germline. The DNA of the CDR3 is TGTGCCAGCAGCCCGTACCTTGGACTAGCGGGAGGGCCGGGAGATACGCAGTATTTT. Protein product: CASSPYLGLAGGPGDTQYF.

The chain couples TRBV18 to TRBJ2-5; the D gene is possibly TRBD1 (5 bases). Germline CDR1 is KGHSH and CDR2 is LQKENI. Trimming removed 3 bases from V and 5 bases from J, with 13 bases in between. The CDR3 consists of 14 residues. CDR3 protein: CASSPAGQGETQYF. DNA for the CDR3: TGTGCCAGCTCACCTGCTGGTCAGGGTGAGACCCAGTACTTC.

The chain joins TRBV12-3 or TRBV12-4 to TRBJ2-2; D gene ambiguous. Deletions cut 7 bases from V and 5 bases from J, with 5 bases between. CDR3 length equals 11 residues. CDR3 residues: CASISTGELFF. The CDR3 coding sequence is TGTGCCAGCATATCTACCGGGGAGCTGTTTTTT.

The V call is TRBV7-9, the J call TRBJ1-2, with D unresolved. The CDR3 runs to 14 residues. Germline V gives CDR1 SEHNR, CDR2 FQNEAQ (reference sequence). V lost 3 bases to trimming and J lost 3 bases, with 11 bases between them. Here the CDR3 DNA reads TGTGCCAGCAGCTTGGGGAGTACTTACTATGGCTACACCTTC. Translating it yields CASSLGSTYYGYTF.

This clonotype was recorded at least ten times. The CDR3 sequence: CASSQDGFPQHF. The CDR3 bases are TGTGCCAGCAGCCAAGATGGGTTTCCCCAGCATTTT. This chain connects TRBV3-1 to TRBJ1-5; D is unresolved. The CDR3 spans 12 residues. The germline gives CDR1 LGHDT, CDR2 YNNKEL (reference sequence). V was trimmed by 0 bases and J by 10 bases, leaving 7 bases between them.